The source of this T cell receptor beta chain is a study of the immune and genomic landscape of osteosarcoma (TCRdb year 2020). Notes on the research overall: The overall cohort comprised more than 40 pediatric and adult patients with high-grade osteosarcoma, with a median age at diagnosis of about 27 years (range roughly 5-81). Osteosarcoma specimens were profiled with whole genome, RNA and T-cell receptor sequencing plus immunohistochemistry and reverse phase protein arrays so that immunogenic potential could be defined. Each of a few patients provided two samples from the same tumor site. Patients in the overall cohort were 60% male, and roughly 80% presented with localized disease at diagnosis. Poor-risk disease was overrepresented in the cohort, as 73% of patients had an unfavorable pathologic response to standard therapy and under 70% were deceased. To characterize the osteosarcoma immunogenomic landscape, the TCR sequencing results were combined with transcriptome, protein array and immunostaining data. The study aimed to explain the limited clinical activity of immune checkpoint inhibitors in osteosarcoma.

The tumors sampled were post-treatment primary, local recurrence and metastasis specimens taken from patients with a poor prognosis. Frozen resected lung metastases of osteosarcoma were used as metastasis specimens. The table lists this clone with a few counts. Its recognized antigen is unknown. Germline is not matched at one junction end, which may reflect a read error. The CDR3 measures 14 amino acids from cysteine to phenylalanine. Just CDR3 DNA is preserved here, 42 bases in frame from base 1. The germline V gene (reference sequence) supplies CDR1 SGHNT and CDR2 YYREEE. The ImmunoSEQ Assay (Adaptive Biotechnologies) was used to immunosequence the CDR3 regions of the TCR beta chain. The study's own analysis went as follows. The ImmunoSEQ Analyzer platform was used to export TCRB rearrangements, read counts, read proportions and gene usage. Using productive rearrangements, T-cell clonality was calculated as 1 minus Pielou's evenness. In the clonal space homeostasis analysis, clonotypes were sorted into rare, small, medium, large or hyperexpanded (0.01 to 1 of the repertoire) bins. TCR productive clonality was compared across immune clusters C1, C2 and C3 using the Wilcoxon rank sum test. TCRdb stores this immuneACCESS table with in-frame sequences only. Part of the clones is absent; in the studies checked, under half of the shortfall reflects unresolved V genes, and no reason is known for the rest. That table gives V, J and clone size, and the DNA gave D and trimming. Within this sample are roughly 1,500 clones, with 73% of them counted one time only. Jointly, the top ten make up less than 40% of the sample.

General study outcomes and caveats: Along with the frozen tumor specimens, matched blood was collected from just a couple of patients. The clonality benchmarks were taken from external normal skin and healthy peripheral blood data instead of from matched normal tissue. Sample size was not determined by any statistical method, because osteosarcoma is rare and every possible sample was collected. Productive TCR clonality was low overall, averaging around 0.082 with a maximum of roughly 0.3, suggesting limited T-cell clonal expansion. In five cases, a single hyperexpanded clone dominated the repertoire, and each of these five cases had fewer than 100 T-cell clonotypes. Although TCR productive clonality was higher in the immune-hot C3 cluster than in the cold C1 cluster, TCR productive clonality was still low overall.

The sample comprised metastatic tumor tissue from the lung. What this sample's cell subset or site label stands for: lung metastasis of osteosarcoma. The receptor comes from a woman aged 25 to 39 with osteosarcoma. The age is the age at diagnosis. The chain is encoded by TRBV5-4 joined to TRBJ2-7, with the identity of the D gene unclear. At the DNA level, the sequence is TGCGCCAGCAGCCAAGGTTTCGGATCCTACGAGCAGTACTTC. The translation is CASSQGFGSYEQYF.